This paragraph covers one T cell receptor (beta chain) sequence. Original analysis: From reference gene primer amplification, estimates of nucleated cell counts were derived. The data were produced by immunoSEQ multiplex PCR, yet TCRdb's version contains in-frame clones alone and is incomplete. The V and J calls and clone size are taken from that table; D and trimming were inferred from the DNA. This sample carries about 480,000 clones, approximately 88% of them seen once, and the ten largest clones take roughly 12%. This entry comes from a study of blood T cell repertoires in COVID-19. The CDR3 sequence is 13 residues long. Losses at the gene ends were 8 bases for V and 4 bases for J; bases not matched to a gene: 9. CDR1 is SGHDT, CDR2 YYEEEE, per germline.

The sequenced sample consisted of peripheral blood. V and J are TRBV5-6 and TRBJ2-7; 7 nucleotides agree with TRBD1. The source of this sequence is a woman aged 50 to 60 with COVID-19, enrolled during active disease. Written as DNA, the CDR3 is TGTGCCAGTCACCGGACAGGCCTATACGAGCAGTACTTC. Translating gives CASHRTGLYEQYF.